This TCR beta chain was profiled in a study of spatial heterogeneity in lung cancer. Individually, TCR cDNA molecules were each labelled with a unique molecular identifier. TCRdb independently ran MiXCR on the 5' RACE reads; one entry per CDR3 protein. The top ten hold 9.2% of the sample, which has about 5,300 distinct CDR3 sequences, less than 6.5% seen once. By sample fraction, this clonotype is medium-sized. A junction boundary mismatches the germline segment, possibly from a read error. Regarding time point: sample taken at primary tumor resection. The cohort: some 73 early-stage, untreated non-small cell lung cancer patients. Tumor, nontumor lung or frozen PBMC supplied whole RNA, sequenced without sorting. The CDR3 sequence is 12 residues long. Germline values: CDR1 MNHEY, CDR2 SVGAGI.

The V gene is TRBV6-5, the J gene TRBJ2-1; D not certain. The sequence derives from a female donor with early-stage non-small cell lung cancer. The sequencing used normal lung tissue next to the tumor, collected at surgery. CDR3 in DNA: TGTGCCAGCAGTCACTCGAACAATGAGCAGTTCTTC. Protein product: CASSHSNNEQFF.